One sample yielded the 31 T cell receptor beta chains listed below, sequenced in a study of post-analysis software for immune sequencing data. cDNA libraries of TCR beta carried unique molecular identifiers. TCRdb redid the calling of the PCR reads with MiXCR, one entry per CDR3 protein. This sample yields about 160,000 distinct CDR3 sequences, of which approximately 35% are seen a single time; roughly 28% belongs to the top ten. Sequenced material: blood, taken after autologous hematopoietic stem cell transplantation. The receptor source for this set is a girl aged 5 to 17 with multiple sclerosis.

This clonotype was observed a few times. The rearrangement joins TRBV12-3 or TRBV12-4 to TRBJ2-7; tentatively, D is TRBD1 or TRBD2 (5 bases each). The CDR3 runs 14 residues. V dropped 3 bases and J dropped 0 bases, with 9 bases sitting between them. This CDR3 reads CASSFRDVSYEQYF. CDR3 DNA sequence: TGTGCCAGCAGTTTCCGGGACGTCTCCTACGAGCAGTACTTC.

The chain has TRBV6-1 and TRBJ1-4; D is possibly TRBD1 (6 bases). Germline V CDR1 and CDR2: MNHNS, SASEGT. The CDR3 spans 16 residues. V lost 5 bases, J lost 0 bases, and 13 bases lay in between. The DNA for the CDR3 is TGTGCCAGCAGTTCCGCAGGGGTTACAACTAATGAAAAACTGTTTTTT. This sequence encodes CASSSAGVTTNEKLFF.

This clonotype was seen only a few times. The rearrangement links TRBV5-5 to TRBJ1-2; D may be TRBD1 (5 bases). Per the germline V gene, CDR1 is SGHKS and CDR2 is YYEKEE (reference sequence). Trimming pared 1 base from V and 2 bases from J, leaving 12 bases between. The CDR3 is 15 amino acids. This CDR3 is CASSLSGSGNYGYTF. In DNA form, the CDR3 reads TGTGCCAGCAGCTTGTCGGGTTCAGGGAACTATGGCTACACCTTC.

This clonotype showed up just a few times. The chain joins TRBV27 to TRBJ1-2; TRBD1 might be the D (5 bases). The CDR3 has 16 amino acids. V lost 0 bases and J lost 5, with 16 bases in between. Germline V gene sequence: CDR1 MNHEY, CDR2 SMNVEV (reference sequence). As DNA, the CDR3 is TGTGCCAGCAGTTTATCCCCTTTGCCCGGGACGTATGGCTACACCTTC. Its translation is CASSLSPLPGTYGYTF.

The sample holds a few counts of this clonotype. The chain has TRBV4-3 and TRBJ2-7; D may match TRBD1 or TRBD2 (5 bases each). The CDR3 extends over 16 amino acids. CDR1 LGHNA and CDR2 YSLEER come from the germline V gene. The V end lost 0 bases, the J end lost 0 bases, and 12 bases lay between the germline ends. The CDR3: CASSQDWGTISYEQYF. The CDR3 coding sequence is TGCGCCAGCAGCCAAGATTGGGGGACGATCTCCTACGAGCAGTACTTC.

This clonotype was seen ten or more times. The gene calls are TRBV6-5 and TRBJ1-1, with D hard to call. Trimming removed 2 bases at V and 6 bases at J, with 13 bases between. This CDR3 is 14 amino acids long. Germline V gene lookup returns CDR1 MNHEY and CDR2 SVGAGI. The CDR3 sequence: CASSYRDEVAEAFF. CDR3 DNA: TGTGCCAGCAGTTACCGAGATGAGGTTGCTGAAGCTTTCTTT.

This rearrangement joins TRBV28 to TRBJ1-6; TRBD1 matches 7 bases. V trimming: 6 bases; J trimming: 8 bases; junction bases outside the gene matches: 4. There are 13 residues in the CDR3. Germline values: CDR1 MDHEN, CDR2 SYDVKM. The CDR3 region is CASRRDRDSPLHF. The CDR3 nucleotides read TGTGCCAGCAGACGGGACAGAGATTCACCCCTCCACTTT.

This clonotype was recorded a few times. The V gene is TRBV11-1, the J gene TRBJ1-2; TRBD1 matches at 7 bases. The junction had 9 bases not matched to a gene; V was cut back by 5 bases and J by 0 bases. The CDR3 consists of 16 residues. Germline CDR1 and CDR2: SGHAT and FQDESV (reference sequence). The CDR3: CASSHRDSPSNYGYTF. The CDR3 DNA reads TGTGCCAGCAGCCATCGGGACAGCCCATCTAACTATGGCTACACCTTC.

The chain combines TRBV5-1 with TRBJ2-7; TRBD2 might be the D (6 bases). This CDR3 comprises 15 residues. Germline CDR1 SGHRS, CDR2 YFSETQ. V was pared by 5 bases and J by 0 bases, with 15 bases between. The CDR3 DNA follows: TGCGCCAGCAGGGTATCGGGAGTAGGCTCCTACGAGCAGTACTTC. This gives the protein CASRVSGVGSYEQYF.

This rearrangement joins TRBV20-1 to TRBJ2-7; 8 bases map to TRBD2. The junction had 8 bases not matched to a gene; V was cut back by 1 base and J by 6 bases. The CDR3 runs to 14 residues. Germline loops: CDR1 DFQATT, CDR2 SNEGSKA (reference sequence). CDR3 DNA: TGCAGTGCTAGAGGATGGAGCGGGAGTACCGAGCAGTACTTC. Translated: CSARGWSGSTEQYF.

The chain joins TRBV5-1 to TRBJ2-3, with 7 nucleotides matching TRBD1. V was clipped by 4 bases and J by 3 bases; unmatched bases: 8. Looked up from germline, CDR1 is SGHRS and CDR2 is YFSETQ. The CDR3 is 15 amino acids. CDR3 DNA sequence: TGCGCCAGCAGCCGTGACAGGGCAAGGACAGATACGCAGTATTTT. The encoded protein is CASSRDRARTDTQYF. Combining the CDR3 with reference TRBV5-1 and TRBJ2-3 gives the whole variable domain KAGVTQTPRYLIKTRGQQVTLSCSPISGHRSVSWYQQTPGQGLQFLFEYFSETQRNKGNFPGRFSGRQFSNSRSEMNVSTLELGDSALYLCASSRDRARTDTQYFGPGTRLTVL.

The rearrangement joins TRBV9 to TRBJ2-1; no definite D call. The CDR3 is 12 amino acids. Germline CDR1 SGDLS, CDR2 YYNGEE. V lost 6 bases, J lost 9 bases, and 13 bases lay in between. DNA for the CDR3: TGTGCCAGCACTTCGAGGTCGGGTGAGCAGTTCTTC. Protein: CASTSRSGEQFF.

This clonotype was observed at least ten times. The rearrangement links TRBV5-1 to TRBJ2-7; maybe TRBD1 (5 bases). CDR3 length: 15 residues. V gave up 0 bases and J gave up 2 bases, with 12 bases separating them. The germline V gene encodes CDR1 SGHRS and CDR2 YFSETQ. The CDR3 is CASSLGQGFTYEQYF. CDR3 nucleotides: TGCGCCAGCAGCTTGGGGCAGGGATTTACCTACGAGCAGTACTTC.

The chain carries TRBV20-1 and TRBJ2-1; 9 bases map to TRBD2. V lost 4 bases and J lost 7; bases outside the gene matches: 17. This CDR3 comprises 17 residues. Germline-derived CDR1 and CDR2 are DFQATT and SNEGSKA (reference sequence). The CDR3 sequence is CSAKRASGMSAGNEQFF. The CDR3 DNA sequence: TGCAGTGCTAAACGAGCTAGCGGGATGTCAGCGGGGAATGAGCAGTTCTTC.

The genes are TRBV6-2 or TRBV6-3 and TRBJ2-6, with D unclear. Germline values: CDR1 MNHEY, CDR2 SVGEGT. The V end was cut by 11 bases, the J end by 0 bases, with 5 bases between. The CDR3 length is 12 residues. CDR3 region: CAGSSGANVLTF. The CDR3 nucleotides read TGTGCCGGTAGCTCTGGGGCCAACGTCCTGACTTTC.

This clonotype showed up just a few times. The CDR3: CASSLEQGYGYTF. In nucleotides, the CDR3 is TGTGCCAGCAGCTTGGAGCAGGGCTATGGCTACACCTTC. The chain is built from TRBV5-5 and TRBJ1-2, with D maybe TRBD1 (5 bases). Between the trimmed V and J ends, which lost 0 bases and 4 bases, there was a span of 7 bases. Germline CDR1 SGHKS, CDR2 YYEKEE (reference sequence). The CDR3 is 13 residues long. Combining the CDR3 with reference TRBV5-5 and TRBJ1-2 gives the whole variable domain DAGVTQSPTHLIKTRGQQVTLRCSPISGHKSVSWYQQVLGQGPQFIFQYYEKEERGRGNFPDRFSARQFPNYSSELNVNALLLGDSALYLCASSLEQGYGYTFGSGTRLTVV.

This clonotype has just a few counts. The chain employs TRBV20-1 and TRBJ2-5; 12 bases fit TRBD2. The CDR3 loop spans 16 amino acids. Germline trimming cut 2 bases from V and 3 bases from J; bases unmatched to any gene: 7. The germline V gene encodes CDR1 DFQATT and CDR2 SNEGSKA (reference sequence). The CDR3 bases are TGCAGTGCTAGACCGGGACTAGCGGGCGACAAAGAGACCCAGTACTTC. It encodes CSARPGLAGDKETQYF.

This clonotype has a handful of counts. The gene calls are TRBV3-1 and TRBJ2-4; 7 positions match TRBD1. The length of the CDR3 is 13 residues. Germline V gene lookup returns CDR1 LGHDT and CDR2 YNNKEL (reference sequence). Trimming removed 6 bases from V and 13 bases from J; junction bases left unmatched: 12. The CDR3 protein is CASSLVGGHSQYF. CDR3 nucleotide sequence: TGTGCCAGCAGTCTGGTAGGGGGCCATAGCCAGTACTTC.

The J gene is TRBJ2-3, the V gene TRBV4-3, with 10 bases identical to TRBD2. The germline CDR1 and CDR2 sequences are LGHNA and YSLEER. This CDR3 comprises 16 residues. Losses at the gene ends were 3 bases for V and 8 bases for J; bases not matched to a gene: 11. CDR3 residues: CASSQGGIAGGGTQYF. CDR3 sequence (DNA): TGCGCCAGCAGCCAGGGGGGGATAGCGGGAGGAGGTACGCAGTATTTT.

The chain combines TRBV11-2 with TRBJ2-1; TRBD1 aligns across 7 bases. In germline, CDR1 is SGHAT, CDR2 FQNNGV. This CDR3 comprises 17 residues. The J segment lost 4 bases and the V segment lost 1 base, leaving 10 bases of the junction unmatched. Here the CDR3 reads CASSLGLQGWGYNEQFF. The CDR3 region has the DNA TGTGCCAGCAGCTTAGGCCTACAGGGGTGGGGGTACAATGAGCAGTTCTTC.

This clonotype was seen only a few times. V and J are TRBV7-2 and TRBJ2-1, with 8 bases lining up with TRBD2. Germline V gives CDR1 SGHTA, CDR2 FQGNSA. With 5 bases clipped from V and 6 bases from J, the junction kept 3 bases outside the gene matches. This CDR3 contains 13 residues. This chain's CDR3 is CASSLRGGNEQFF. The CDR3 nucleotides read TGTGCCAGCAGCCTCCGGGGGGGCAATGAGCAGTTCTTC.

This clonotype was counted at least ten times. J is TRBJ2-1 and V is TRBV6-2 or TRBV6-3, with 9 bases matching TRBD2. This CDR3 has 16 amino acids. Germline trimming cut 2 bases from V and 4 bases from J; bases unmatched to any gene: 6. Germline CDR1 MNHEY, CDR2 SVGEGT. The CDR3 sequence: CASSYQLAGTYNEQFF. The CDR3 coding sequence is TGTGCCAGCAGTTACCAACTAGCGGGCACATACAATGAGCAGTTCTTC.

As concerns this clonotype: This may be a read error: a much more frequent sequence differs by one nucleotide. This chain joins TRBV12-3 or TRBV12-4 and TRBJ2-5; 8 bases line up with TRBD2. The CDR3 spans 14 residues. CDR3 loop: CTSTVAGTRETQYF. The DNA for the CDR3 is TGTACCAGCACCGTAGCGGGAACGAGGGAGACCCAGTACTTC.

This clonotype has ten or more counts. The rearrangement uses TRBV12-3 or TRBV12-4 and TRBJ2-7; 9 bases are shared with TRBD1. CDR3 length: 14 residues. The J segment lost 7 bases and the V segment lost 5 bases, leaving 9 bases of the junction unmatched. Here the CDR3 reads CASSPGTGLGEQYF. The CDR3, as DNA: TGTGCCAGCAGTCCCGGGACAGGGTTGGGGGAGCAGTACTTC.

This clonotype was found many times. The V call is TRBV20-1, the J call TRBJ2-7; D is undetermined. The CDR3 has 10 residues. The germline V and J ends were trimmed by 5 bases and 5 bases, with 7 bases remaining between them. Germline V gene sequence: CDR1 DFQATT, CDR2 SNEGSKA (reference sequence). The CDR3, as DNA: TGCAGTGCTTCGGACCACGAGCAGTACTTC. Translation: CSASDHEQYF.

V is TRBV6-5 and J is TRBJ2-1, with 10 bases matching TRBD2. J gave up 6 bases and V 5 bases, and 7 bases lay outside the gene matches. This CDR3 comprises 15 residues. The germline V gene has CDR1 MNHEY and CDR2 SVGAGI. The CDR3 coding sequence is TGTGCCAGCAGTCTGAGACTAGCGGGCCTCAATGAGCAGTTCTTC. It is translated as CASSLRLAGLNEQFF.

This chain connects TRBV15 to TRBJ2-5, with TRBD2 matching over 8 bases. The junction had 9 bases not matched to a gene; V was cut back by 9 bases and J by 6 bases. CDR1 is LNHNV, CDR2 YYDKDF, per germline (reference sequence). The CDR3 is 13 amino acids. DNA of the CDR3: TGTGCCACGTCTCCGCGGGGGGCAAAGACCCAGTACTTC. Translation gives CATSPRGAKTQYF.

This clonotype was counted a few times. The chain joins TRBV5-6 to TRBJ1-1, with a possible D match to TRBD1 (5 bases). Trimming left V 5 bases short and J 11 bases short, with 16 bases between. The germline V gene encodes CDR1 SGHDT and CDR2 YYEEEE. The CDR3 is 12 amino acids. DNA of the CDR3: TGTGCCAGCAGGGGGCAAAACGGAAGGGCTTTCTTT. Its translation: CASRGQNGRAFF.

The chain joins TRBV19 to TRBJ2-5; 8 bases line up with TRBD1. Germline CDR1 LNHDA, CDR2 SQIVND (reference sequence). The CDR3 extends over 15 amino acids. The V segment lost 5 bases and the J segment 11 bases; nucleotides outside the gene matches: 16. CDR3 loop: CASSWQQGVYNEQYF. Here the CDR3 DNA reads TGTGCCAGTAGTTGGCAACAGGGGGTCTACAATGAGCAGTACTTC.

CDR3 DNA: TGTGCCAGCAGTCCCTCGTCCCAGCATTTT. This gives the protein CASSPSSQHF. V usage is TRBV28 and J usage is TRBJ1-5; D gene unclear. The CDR3 is made up of 10 amino acids. CDR1 and CDR2 (germline): MDHEN, SYDVKM. V lost 5 bases to trimming and J lost 11 bases, with 7 bases between them.

The chain carries TRBV24-1 and TRBJ2-1; the match to TRBD2 covers 12 bases. The CDR3 consists of 15 residues. Germline V gene lookup returns CDR1 KGHDR and CDR2 SFDVKD. V dropped 7 bases and J dropped 4; count of bases not matched to a gene: 4. As DNA, the CDR3 is TGTGCCACCAGGGCCGGGACTAGCGGGTACAATGAGCAGTTCTTC. This encodes CATRAGTSGYNEQFF.